This T cell receptor (beta chain) is from a study of cytomegalovirus exposure and HLA in healthy donors. V was shortened by 4 bases and J by 0 bases, with 13 bases between the two germline ends. Germline assignment: CDR1 SGHRS and CDR2 YFSETQ. This CDR3 has 15 residues. Use of 60 Vbeta and 13 Jbeta primers characterized the PCR. Repertoires were generated with immunoSEQ multiplex PCR, while TCRdb's copy carries only in-frame clones and drops some. The data contain fewer than 200,000 clones, around 68% of them singletons. The sequenced sample was PBMCs. The J gene is TRBJ1-1, the V gene TRBV5-1, with D unclear. This sequence was found in a man aged 45-65 years in good health and CMV-seronegative. CDR3 sequence (DNA): TGCGCCAGCAGCCCCGAGCGGGGATTGAACACTGAAGCTTTCTTT. Amino acids: CASSPERGLNTEAFF.